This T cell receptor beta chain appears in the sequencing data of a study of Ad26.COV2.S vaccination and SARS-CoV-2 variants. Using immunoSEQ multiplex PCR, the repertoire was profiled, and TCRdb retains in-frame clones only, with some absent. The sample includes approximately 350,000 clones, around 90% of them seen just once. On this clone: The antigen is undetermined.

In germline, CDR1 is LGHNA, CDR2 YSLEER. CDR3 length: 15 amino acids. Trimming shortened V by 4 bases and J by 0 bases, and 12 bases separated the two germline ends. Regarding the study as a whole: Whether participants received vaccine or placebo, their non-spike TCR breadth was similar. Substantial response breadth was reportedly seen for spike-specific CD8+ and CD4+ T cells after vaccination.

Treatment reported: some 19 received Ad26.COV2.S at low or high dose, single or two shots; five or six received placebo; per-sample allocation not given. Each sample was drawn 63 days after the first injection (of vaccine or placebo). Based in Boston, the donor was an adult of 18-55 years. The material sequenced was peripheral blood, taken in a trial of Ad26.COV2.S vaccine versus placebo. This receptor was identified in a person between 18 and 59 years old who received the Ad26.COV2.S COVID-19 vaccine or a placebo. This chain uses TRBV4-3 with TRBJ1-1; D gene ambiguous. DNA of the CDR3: TGCGCCAGCAGCCGCGGGAGGTCAATGAACACTGAAGCTTTCTTT. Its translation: CASSRGRSMNTEAFF.